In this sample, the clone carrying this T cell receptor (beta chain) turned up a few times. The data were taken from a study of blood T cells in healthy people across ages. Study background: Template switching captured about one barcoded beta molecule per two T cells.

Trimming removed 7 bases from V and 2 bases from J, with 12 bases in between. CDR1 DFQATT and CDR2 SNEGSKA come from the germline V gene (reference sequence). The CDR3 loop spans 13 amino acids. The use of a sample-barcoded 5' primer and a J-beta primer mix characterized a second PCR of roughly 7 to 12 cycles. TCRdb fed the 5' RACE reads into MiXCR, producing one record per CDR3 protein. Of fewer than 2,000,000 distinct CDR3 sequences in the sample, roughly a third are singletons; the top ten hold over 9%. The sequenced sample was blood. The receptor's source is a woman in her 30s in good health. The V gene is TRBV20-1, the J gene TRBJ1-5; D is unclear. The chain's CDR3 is CSGTDGGNQPQHF. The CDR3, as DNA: TGCAGTGGGACGGATGGGGGCAATCAGCCCCAGCATTTT.